A single sample gave rise to the 19 T cell receptor beta chains below, sequenced in a study of blood T cell repertoires in COVID-19 (dated by TCRdb to 2020 to 2021). The library was built by means of the immunoSEQ multiplex PCR assay. TCRdb holds this immuneACCESS table with in-frame rearrangements only. Some clones are missing; in checked studies, unresolved V genes explain under half, and the rest has no known cause. The sample has around 230,000 clones on record, about 87% of them singletons. The ten largest clones take up just over 2.5% of the sample. Material for sequencing was PBMCs or T cells enriched from blood (not recorded which). Source of these receptors: a woman in her thirties who had recovered from COVID-19.

The genes are TRBV11-3 and TRBJ2-1, with 13 bases identical to TRBD2. This CDR3 comprises 15 residues. Germline lookup yields CDR1 SGHNT and CDR2 YENEEA. With 5 bases clipped from V and 10 bases from J, the junction kept 8 bases outside the gene matches. This chain's CDR3 is CASSPTSGGAREQFF. CDR3 in DNA: TGTGCCAGCAGCCCTACTAGCGGGGGGGCCAGGGAGCAGTTCTTC.

This chain connects TRBV7-2 to TRBJ2-5; 14 bases align to TRBD2. The CDR3 runs to 17 residues. V shed 6 bases and J 5 bases; nucleotides not matched to a gene: 11. The germline CDR1 and CDR2 sequences are SGHTA and FQGNSA. The DNA of the CDR3 is TGTGCCAGCAGTAGAAAAGGGACTAGCGGGGGATCTGAGACCCAGTACTTC. Protein product: CASSRKGTSGGSETQYF.

The chain couples TRBV29-1 to TRBJ2-7; 10 bases are shared with TRBD1. Unmatched junction bases numbered 0, after V lost 4 bases and J lost 0 bases. The CDR3 covers 13 residues. Germline V CDR1 and CDR2: SQVTM, ANQGSEA. The CDR3 region is CSVGTGGSYEQYF. The CDR3 DNA follows: TGCAGCGTTGGGACAGGGGGCTCCTACGAGCAGTACTTC.

The chain is built from TRBV9 and TRBJ2-3; the match to TRBD2 covers 9 bases. The CDR3 is made up of 17 amino acids. V was clipped by 2 bases and J by 1 base; unmatched bases: 8. CDR1 and CDR2 (germline): SGDLS, YYNGEE. CDR3 residues: CASSVSGGGARTDTQYF. The CDR3 DNA reads as TGTGCCAGCAGCGTTTCTGGCGGGGGGGCCCGCACAGATACGCAGTATTTT.

The chain has TRBV6-5 and TRBJ1-6, with D uncertain. The CDR3 totals 16 residues. Germline CDR1 and CDR2: MNHEY and SVGAGI. The V end was cut by 0 bases, the J end by 7 bases, with 13 bases between. DNA for the CDR3: TGTGCCAGCAGTTACTCGAGATACGCCACGAATTCACCCCTCCACTTT. Translated, it gives CASSYSRYATNSPLHF.

J is TRBJ1-2 and V is TRBV5-6; D might be TRBD1 (5 bases). In germline, CDR1 is SGHDT, CDR2 YYEEEE. The CDR3 length is 15 residues. V was pared by 0 bases and J by 1 base, with 10 bases between. This CDR3 is CASSLGQGFNYGYTF. Here the CDR3 DNA reads TGTGCCAGCAGCTTGGGGCAGGGCTTTAACTATGGCTACACCTTC.

This clone was detected once. V usage is TRBV12-3 or TRBV12-4 and J usage is TRBJ2-1, with TRBD1 identical over 8 bases. CDR3 size: 13 residues. V was clipped by 1 base and J by 10 bases; unmatched bases: 3. This CDR3 reads CASSLGQGKEQFF. The DNA for the CDR3 is TGTGCCAGCAGTTTAGGACAGGGGAAAGAGCAGTTCTTC.

This chain connects TRBV7-9 to TRBJ1-1; unclear D gene. The CDR3 runs to 14 residues. Germline values: CDR1 SEHNR, CDR2 FQNEAQ (reference sequence). V was pared by 5 bases and J by 1 base, with 11 bases between. As DNA, the CDR3 is TGTGCCAGCAGCCCTTTGTGGGCGAACACTGAAGCTTTCTTT. Translated: CASSPLWANTEAFF. The full variable domain, with the rest looked up from reference TRBV7-9 and TRBJ1-1, is DTGVSQNPRHKITKRGQNVTFRCDPISEHNRLYWYRQTLGQGPEFLTYFQNEAQLEKSRLLSDRFSAERPKGSFSTLEIQRTEQGDSAMYLCASSPLWANTEAFFGQGTRLTVV.

V gene TRBV7-2 combines with J gene TRBJ1-5; 9 positions agree with TRBD1. CDR1 and CDR2 (germline): SGHTA, FQGNSA. The CDR3 spans 15 residues. V shed 5 bases, J shed 3 bases, and the junction held 5 bases outside the gene matches. The CDR3 region is CASSPDRGNNQPQHF. CDR3 sequence (DNA): TGTGCCAGCAGCCCGGACAGGGGAAACAATCAGCCCCAGCATTTT.

DNA of the CDR3: TGCGCCAGCAGCTTGTTACAGGGAGTGGGCTACGAGCAGTACTTC. Translating gives CASSLLQGVGYEQYF. V gene TRBV5-1 combines with J gene TRBJ2-7, with a possible D match to TRBD1 (6 bases). The germline CDR1 and CDR2 sequences are SGHRS and YFSETQ. This CDR3 contains 15 residues. V gave up 1 base and J gave up 3 bases, with 14 bases separating them.

This chain links TRBV18 with TRBJ1-1; D is unclear. Trimming stripped 2 bases from V and 0 bases from J, with 7 bases between. The CDR3 covers 14 residues. The germline V gene encodes CDR1 KGHSH and CDR2 LQKENI. As DNA, the CDR3 is TGTGCCAGCTCACCATCTCGGGTGAACACTGAAGCTTTCTTT. Translation gives CASSPSRVNTEAFF. Combining the CDR3 with reference TRBV18 and TRBJ1-1 gives the whole variable domain NAGVMQNPRHLVRRRGQEARLRCSPMKGHSHVYWYRQLPEEGLKFMVYLQKENIIDESGMPKERFSAEFPKEGPSILRIQQVVRGDSAAYFCASSPSRVNTEAFFGQGTRLTVV.

This clone appeared a single time. In the same sample, other DNA sequences code for this CDR3. The chain has TRBV10-3 and TRBJ2-7; 9 nucleotides agree with TRBD1. CDR1 is ENHRY and CDR2 is SYGVKD in the germline V gene. After removal of 6 bases from V and 1 base from J, the junction contained 4 bases not matched to a gene. The CDR3 contains 14 residues. CDR3 nucleotide sequence: TGTGCCATCAGGCCGGGACAGGGATCCTACGAGCAGTACTTC. This gives the protein CAIRPGQGSYEQYF.

The chain recombines TRBV19 with TRBJ2-5, with 7 positions matching TRBD1. The CDR3 is 13 amino acids. Germline V gene data show CDR1 as LNHDA and CDR2 as SQIVND (reference sequence). Germline trimming cut 8 bases from V and 4 bases from J; bases unmatched to any gene: 7. CDR3 DNA: TGTGCCAGTGGGACAGTGGCTTCAGAGACCCAGTACTTC. Translating gives CASGTVASETQYF. The full variable domain, its missing parts supplied by reference TRBV19 and TRBJ2-5, is DGGITQSPKYLFRKEGQNVTLSCEQNLNHDAMYWYRQDPGQGLRLIYYSQIVNDFQKGDIAEGYSVSREKKESFPLTVTSAQKNPTAFYLCASGTVASETQYFGPGTRLLVL.

V and J are TRBV4-1 and TRBJ1-2, with D possibly matching TRBD1 (5 bases). The germline gives CDR1 MGHRA, CDR2 YSYEKL. Trimming removed 2 bases at V and 4 bases at J, with 23 bases between. This CDR3 is built from 18 residues. CDR3 sequence (DNA): TGCGCCAGCAGCCAACCCCGGGACTCCCAAGTTTTTATCTATGGCTACACCTTC. Protein: CASSQPRDSQVFIYGYTF.

The CDR3: CASSDGRETGELFF. Here the CDR3 DNA reads TGTGCCAGCAGTGACGGACGGGAAACCGGGGAGCTGTTTTTT. The J gene is TRBJ2-2, the V gene TRBV6-1, with D perhaps matching TRBD2 (5 bases). The V end lost 3 bases, the J end lost 5 bases, and 10 bases lay between the germline ends. Germline lookup yields CDR1 MNHNS and CDR2 SASEGT. The CDR3 runs to 14 residues.

This clone was found once. The chain recombines TRBV27 with TRBJ1-1; 8 positions agree with TRBD1. The CDR3 consists of 15 residues. Germline V gene lookup returns CDR1 MNHEY and CDR2 SMNVEV (reference sequence). V shed 4 bases and J 4 bases; nucleotides not matched to a gene: 8. CDR3 residues: CASSSRQGKGTEAFF. The CDR3 coding sequence is TGTGCCAGCAGTTCGCGACAGGGGAAGGGCACTGAAGCTTTCTTT.

The chain links TRBV9 to TRBJ2-3; a possible D gene is TRBD2 (7 bases). Trimming cost V 6 bases and J 5 bases, with 19 bases left between them. The CDR3 extends over 15 amino acids. The V gene's germline CDR1 is SGDLS and CDR2 YYNGEE. The CDR3 sequence is CASNRGGAAGDTQYF. CDR3 nucleotides: TGTGCCAGCAATCGAGGGGGGGCGGCCGGAGATACGCAGTATTTT.

The chain joins TRBV24-1 to TRBJ2-1; TRBD1 might be the D (6 bases). V lost 5 bases and J 6 bases, leaving 19 bases between the germline ends. Germline assignment: CDR1 KGHDR and CDR2 SFDVKD. The CDR3 is made up of 16 amino acids. CDR3 sequence (DNA): TGTGCCACCAGTGCTCCAACTGTACAGGGCGGCAATGAGCAGTTCTTC. The encoded protein is CATSAPTVQGGNEQFF.

There are many counts of this clone. The rearrangement joins TRBV19 to TRBJ1-1; a possible D gene is TRBD1 (5 bases). The germline V and J ends were trimmed by 7 bases and 1 base, with 10 bases remaining between them. Germline V gene sequence: CDR1 LNHDA, CDR2 SQIVND (reference sequence). The length of the CDR3 is 13 residues. CDR3 amino acids: CASTKTENTEAFF. The CDR3 bases are TGTGCCAGTACCAAGACAGAGAACACTGAAGCTTTCTTT.